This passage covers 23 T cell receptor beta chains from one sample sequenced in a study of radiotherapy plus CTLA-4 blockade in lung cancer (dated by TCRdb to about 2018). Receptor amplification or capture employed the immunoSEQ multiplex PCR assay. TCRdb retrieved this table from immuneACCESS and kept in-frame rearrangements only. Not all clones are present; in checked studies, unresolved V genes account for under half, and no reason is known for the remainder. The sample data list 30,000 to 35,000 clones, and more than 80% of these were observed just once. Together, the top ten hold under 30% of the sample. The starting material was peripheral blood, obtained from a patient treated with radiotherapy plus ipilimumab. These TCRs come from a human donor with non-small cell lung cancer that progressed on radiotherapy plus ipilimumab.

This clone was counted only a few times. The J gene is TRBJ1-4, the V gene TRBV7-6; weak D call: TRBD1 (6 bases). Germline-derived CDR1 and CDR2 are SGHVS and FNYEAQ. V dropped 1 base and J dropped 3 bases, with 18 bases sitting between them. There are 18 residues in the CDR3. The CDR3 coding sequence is TGTGCCAGCAGCTTAGGGGGGACAAGAATGAGCTCTAATGAAAAACTGTTTTTT. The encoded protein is CASSLGGTRMSSNEKLFF. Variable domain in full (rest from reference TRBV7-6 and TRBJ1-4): GAGVSQSPRYKVTKRGQDVALRCDPISGHVSLYWYRQALGQGPEFLTYFNYEAQQDKSGLPNDRFSAERPEGSISTLTIQRTEQRDSAMYRCASSLGGTRMSSNEKLFFGSGTQLSVL.

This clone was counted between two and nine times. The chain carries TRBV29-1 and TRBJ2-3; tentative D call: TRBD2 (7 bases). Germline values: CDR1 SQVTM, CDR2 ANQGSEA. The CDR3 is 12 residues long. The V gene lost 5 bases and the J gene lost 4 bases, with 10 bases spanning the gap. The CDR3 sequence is CSVRGGADTQYF. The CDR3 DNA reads TGCAGCGTTAGGGGGGGAGCAGATACGCAGTATTTT.

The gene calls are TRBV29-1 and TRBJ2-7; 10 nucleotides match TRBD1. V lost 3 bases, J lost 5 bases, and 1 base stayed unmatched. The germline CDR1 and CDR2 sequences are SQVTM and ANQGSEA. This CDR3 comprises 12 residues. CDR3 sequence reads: CSVEGTGDEQYF. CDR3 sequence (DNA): TGCAGCGTTGAGGGGACAGGGGACGAGCAGTACTTC.

CDR3 DNA: TGTGCCAGCAGCCAAGTTCCGGGACAGAAACTGTTTTTT. This sequence encodes CASSQVPGQKLFF. The gene calls are TRBV4-2 and TRBJ1-4; 7 bases fit TRBD1. J gave up 11 bases and V 1 base, and 4 bases lay outside the gene matches. Germline CDR1 is LGHNA and CDR2 is YNFKEQ. The CDR3 length is 13 residues.

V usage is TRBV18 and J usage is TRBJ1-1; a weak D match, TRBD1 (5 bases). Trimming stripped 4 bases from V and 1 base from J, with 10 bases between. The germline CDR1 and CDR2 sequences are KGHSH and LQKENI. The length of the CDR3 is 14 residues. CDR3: CASSRVQENTEAFF. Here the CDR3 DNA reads TGTGCCAGCTCACGGGTACAGGAGAACACTGAAGCTTTCTTT.

CDR3 residues: CASSGSGALADTQYF. In DNA, the CDR3 is TGTGCCAGCAGCGGTAGCGGGGCCCTAGCAGATACGCAGTATTTT. V and J are TRBV9 and TRBJ2-3, with 8 bases matching TRBD2. This CDR3 spans 15 amino acids. Germline V gene data show CDR1 as SGDLS and CDR2 as YYNGEE. Trimming at V came to 3 bases and at J to 4 bases, leaving 7 bases not matched to a gene.

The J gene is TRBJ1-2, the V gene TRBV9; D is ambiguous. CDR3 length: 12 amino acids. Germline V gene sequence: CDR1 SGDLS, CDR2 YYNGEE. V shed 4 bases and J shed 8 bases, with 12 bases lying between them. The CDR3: CASSSPRSGYTF. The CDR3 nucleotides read TGTGCCAGCAGCTCCCCCAGATCGGGCTACACCTTC.

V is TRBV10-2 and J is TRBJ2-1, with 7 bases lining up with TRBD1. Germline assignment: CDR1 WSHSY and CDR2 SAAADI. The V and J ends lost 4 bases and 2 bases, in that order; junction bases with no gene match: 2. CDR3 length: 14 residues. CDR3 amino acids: CASSGQGPYNEQFF. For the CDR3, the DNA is TGCGCCAGCAGTGGACAGGGCCCCTACAATGAGCAGTTCTTC.

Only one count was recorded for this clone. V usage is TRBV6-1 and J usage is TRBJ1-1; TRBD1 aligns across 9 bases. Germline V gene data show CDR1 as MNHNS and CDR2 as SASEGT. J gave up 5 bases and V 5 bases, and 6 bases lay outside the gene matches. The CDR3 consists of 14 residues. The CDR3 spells CASSKDRGRTEAFF. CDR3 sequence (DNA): TGTGCCAGCAGTAAGGACAGGGGACGGACTGAAGCTTTCTTT.

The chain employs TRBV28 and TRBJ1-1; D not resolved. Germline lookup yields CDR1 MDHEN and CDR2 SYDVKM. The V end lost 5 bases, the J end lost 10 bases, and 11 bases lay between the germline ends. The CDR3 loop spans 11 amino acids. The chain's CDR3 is CASSTYQLAFF. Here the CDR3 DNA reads TGTGCCAGCAGTACATATCAATTAGCTTTCTTT.

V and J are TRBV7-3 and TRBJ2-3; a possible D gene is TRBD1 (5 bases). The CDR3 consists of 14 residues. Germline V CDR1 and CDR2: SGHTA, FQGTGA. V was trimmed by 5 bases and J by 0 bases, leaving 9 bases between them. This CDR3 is CASSRQFSTDTQYF. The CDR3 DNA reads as TGTGCCAGCAGCCGACAGTTCAGCACAGATACGCAGTATTTT.

CDR3 DNA: TGCGCCAGCAGCTTGAAGCGGGGGGGCGAAGAGACCCAGTACTTC. Translating gives CASSLKRGGEETQYF. The chain links TRBV5-1 to TRBJ2-5; 10 positions agree with TRBD2. CDR3 length: 15 residues. CDR1 is SGHRS, CDR2 YFSETQ, per germline. The V and J ends lost 1 base and 3 bases, in that order; junction bases with no gene match: 3.

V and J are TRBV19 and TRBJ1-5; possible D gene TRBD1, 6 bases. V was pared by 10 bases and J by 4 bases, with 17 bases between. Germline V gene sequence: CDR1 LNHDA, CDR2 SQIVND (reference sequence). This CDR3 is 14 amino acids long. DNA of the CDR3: TGTGCCACCCTGCTGGGGGGGCTGAATCAGCCCCAGCATTTT. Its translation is CATLLGGLNQPQHF.

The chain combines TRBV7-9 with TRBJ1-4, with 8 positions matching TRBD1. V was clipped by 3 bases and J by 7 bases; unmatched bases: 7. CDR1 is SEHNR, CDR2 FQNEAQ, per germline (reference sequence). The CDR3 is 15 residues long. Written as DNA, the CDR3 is TGTGCCAGCAGCTTGGGAGACAGGGGTGGTGAAAAACTGTTTTTT. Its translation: CASSLGDRGGEKLFF. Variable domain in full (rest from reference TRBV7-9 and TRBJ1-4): DTGVSQNPRHKITKRGQNVTFRCDPISEHNRLYWYRQTLGQGPEFLTYFQNEAQLEKSRLLSDRFSAERPKGSFSTLEIQRTEQGDSAMYLCASSLGDRGGEKLFFGSGTQLSVL.

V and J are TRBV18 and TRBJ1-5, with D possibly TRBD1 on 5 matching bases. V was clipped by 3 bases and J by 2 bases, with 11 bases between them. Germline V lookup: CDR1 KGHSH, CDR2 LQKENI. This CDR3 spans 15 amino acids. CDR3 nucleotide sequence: TGTGCCAGCTCACCCGGGGGGATGGGCAATCAGCCCCAGCATTTT. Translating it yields CASSPGGMGNQPQHF. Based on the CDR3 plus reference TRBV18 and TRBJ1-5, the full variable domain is NAGVMQNPRHLVRRRGQEARLRCSPMKGHSHVYWYRQLPEEGLKFMVYLQKENIIDESGMPKERFSAEFPKEGPSILRIQQVVRGDSAAYFCASSPGGMGNQPQHFGDGTRLSIL.

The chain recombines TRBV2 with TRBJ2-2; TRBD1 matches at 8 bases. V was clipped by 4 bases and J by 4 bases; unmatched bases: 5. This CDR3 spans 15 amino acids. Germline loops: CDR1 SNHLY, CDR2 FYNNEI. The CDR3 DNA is TGTGCCAGCAGTGGGACAGGGAGAGCCACCGGGGAGCTGTTTTTT. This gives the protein CASSGTGRATGELFF.

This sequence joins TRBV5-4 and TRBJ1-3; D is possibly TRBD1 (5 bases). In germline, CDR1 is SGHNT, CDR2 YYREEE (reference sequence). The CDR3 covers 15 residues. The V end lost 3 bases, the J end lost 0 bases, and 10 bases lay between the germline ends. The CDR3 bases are TGTGCCAGCAGCTACCAGGGTCTCTCTGGAAACACCATATATTTT. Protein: CASSYQGLSGNTIYF.

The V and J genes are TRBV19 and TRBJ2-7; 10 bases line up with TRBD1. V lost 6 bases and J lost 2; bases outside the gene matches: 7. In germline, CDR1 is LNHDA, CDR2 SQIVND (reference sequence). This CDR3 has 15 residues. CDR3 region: CASRSSGTGAYEQYF. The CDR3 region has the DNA TGTGCCAGTAGGAGCTCCGGGACAGGGGCCTACGAGCAGTACTTC.

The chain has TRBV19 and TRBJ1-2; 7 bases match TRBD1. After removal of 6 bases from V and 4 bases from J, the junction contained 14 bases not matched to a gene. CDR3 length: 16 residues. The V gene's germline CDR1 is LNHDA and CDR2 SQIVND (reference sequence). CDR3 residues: CASSRDSGPGGYGYTF. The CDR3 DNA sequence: TGTGCCAGTAGCCGGGACAGCGGTCCTGGAGGCTATGGCTACACCTTC. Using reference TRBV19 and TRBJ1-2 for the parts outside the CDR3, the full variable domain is DGGITQSPKYLFRKEGQNVTLSCEQNLNHDAMYWYRQDPGQGLRLIYYSQIVNDFQKGDIAEGYSVSREKKESFPLTVTSAQKNPTAFYLCASSRDSGPGGYGYTFGSGTRLTVV.

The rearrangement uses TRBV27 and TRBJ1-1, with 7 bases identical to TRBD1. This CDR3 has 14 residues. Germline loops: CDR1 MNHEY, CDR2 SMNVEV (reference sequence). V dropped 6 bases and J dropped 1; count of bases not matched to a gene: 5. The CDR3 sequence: CASRRQGQNTEAFF. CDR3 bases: TGTGCCAGCAGGCGACAGGGACAGAACACTGAAGCTTTCTTT.

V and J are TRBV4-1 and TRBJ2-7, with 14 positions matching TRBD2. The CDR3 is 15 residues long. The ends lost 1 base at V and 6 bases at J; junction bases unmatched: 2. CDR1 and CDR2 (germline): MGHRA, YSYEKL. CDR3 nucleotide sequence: TGCGCCAGCAGCCAAGGGGGACTAGCGGGGGCCGAGCAGTACTTC. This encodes CASSQGGLAGAEQYF.

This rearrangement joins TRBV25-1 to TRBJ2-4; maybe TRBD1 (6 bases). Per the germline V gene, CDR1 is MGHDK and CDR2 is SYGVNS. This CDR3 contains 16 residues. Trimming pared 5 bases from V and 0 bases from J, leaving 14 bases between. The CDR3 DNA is TGTGCCAGCAGTTTGGGACAAAGCCTAGCCAAAAACATTCAGTACTTC. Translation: CASSLGQSLAKNIQYF. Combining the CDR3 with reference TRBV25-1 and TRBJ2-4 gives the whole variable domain EADIYQTPRYLVIGTGKKITLECSQTMGHDKMYWYQQDPGMELHLIHYSYGVNSTEKGDLSSESTVSRIRTEHFPLTLESARPSHTSQYLCASSLGQSLAKNIQYFGAGTRLSVL.

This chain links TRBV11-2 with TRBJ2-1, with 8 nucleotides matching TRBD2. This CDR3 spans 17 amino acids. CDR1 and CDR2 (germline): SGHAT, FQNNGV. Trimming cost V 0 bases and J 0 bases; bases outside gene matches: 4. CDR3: CASSLEASGPSYNEQFF. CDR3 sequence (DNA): TGTGCCAGCAGCTTAGAAGCTAGCGGGCCCTCCTACAATGAGCAGTTCTTC.